This T cell receptor beta chain appears in the sequencing data of a study of blood T cell repertoires in COVID-19 (dated by TCRdb to 2020 to 2022). For the study in its entirety: Samples covering the acute and convalescent phases of COVID-19 were provided by collaborators in the United States, Italy and Spain. The prospective study material was composed of cDNA or gDNA derived from T cells, B-cell-depleted T cells, or PBMCs. Subjects who had been exposed to COVID-19, were actively infected with it, or had recovered from it provided the deeply sampled blood TCRbeta repertoires that made up the dataset. The repertoires were released in a freely available public database meant as a resource for research on the immune response to SARS-CoV-2. The samples were drawn from the first 160 participants of the ongoing ImmuneRACE study and from 1,254 subjects provided by 6 global collaborators. The sample metadata nearly always contained a de-identified subject ID, COVID-19 status, age in years and sex. Where HLA class I and class II types were available, the types were taken from metadata supplied by the sample provider, not from assay-based typing.

Samples from volunteer blood donors who had recovered from COVID-19 were contributed by a second Seattle source. Each collaborating institution followed its own protocols to collect whole blood in K2EDTA tubes. Collaborator samples were shipped for TCRbeta analysis as frozen whole blood, isolated PBMCs, or DNA extracted from either sample type. The immunoSEQ Assay, a bias-controlled multiplex PCR, was used to amplify TCRbeta CDR3 regions from genomic DNA. Concerning the study's data processing: Within the assay, amplification of reference gene primers was used to estimate how many nucleated cells each sample contained. To quantify the absolute abundance of each unique TCRbeta CDR3 rearrangement, sequence reads were collapsed and filtered. For each sample, productive Simpson clonality was calculated as the square root of Simpson's diversity index over productive rearrangements. This is the immuneACCESS table as TCRdb keeps it, with only in-frame sequences that have V and J called. A part of the clones is gone; compared with another copy, unresolved V genes explain less than half, and the rest is unexplained. V and J calls and clone size follow that table, whereas D and trimming were derived from the DNA. Across this sample there are roughly 330,000 clones, with 89% seen only once. The top ten constitute roughly 6.7% of the sample.

The V end loses 5 bases and the J end loses 4 bases, and a stretch of 21 bases separates them. Via the germline V gene, CDR1 is SQVTM and CDR2 ANQGSEA. The CDR3 runs 15 residues from the cysteine to the phenylalanine. Only CDR3 DNA remains: 45 bases, in frame from the first base. In its sample, this clone was seen a few times. Its recognized antigen is unknown. Base quality data are lacking; no much larger clone is found one base away. Summary of the overall study and its limitations: How much clinical and demographic metadata was included differed by source and by participant, and the metadata was provided uncurated.

Sequenced input: peripheral blood. This receptor was obtained from a man between 18 and 35 years old who had recovered from COVID-19. The chain is encoded by TRBV29-1 joined to TRBJ2-7, with the identity of the D gene unclear. The CDR3 protein sequence reads: CSVLARRRQSYEQYF. The DNA is TGCAGCGTTTTAGCCCGCCGGCGGCAGTCGTACGAGCAGTACTTC.